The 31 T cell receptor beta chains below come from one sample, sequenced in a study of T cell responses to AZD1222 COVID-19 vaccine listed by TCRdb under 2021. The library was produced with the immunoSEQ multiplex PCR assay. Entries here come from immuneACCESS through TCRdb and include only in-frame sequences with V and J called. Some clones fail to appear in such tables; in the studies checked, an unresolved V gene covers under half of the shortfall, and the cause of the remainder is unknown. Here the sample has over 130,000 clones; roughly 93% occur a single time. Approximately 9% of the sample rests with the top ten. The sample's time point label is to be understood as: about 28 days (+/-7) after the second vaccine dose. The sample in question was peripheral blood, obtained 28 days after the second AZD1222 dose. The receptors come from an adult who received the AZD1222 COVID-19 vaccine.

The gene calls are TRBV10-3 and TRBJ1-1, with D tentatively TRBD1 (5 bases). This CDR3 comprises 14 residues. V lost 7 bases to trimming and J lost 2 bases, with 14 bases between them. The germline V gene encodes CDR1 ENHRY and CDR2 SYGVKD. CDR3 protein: CAITAGGSNTEAFF. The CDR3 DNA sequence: TGTGCCATCACCGCGGGGGGGTCTAACACTGAAGCTTTCTTT.

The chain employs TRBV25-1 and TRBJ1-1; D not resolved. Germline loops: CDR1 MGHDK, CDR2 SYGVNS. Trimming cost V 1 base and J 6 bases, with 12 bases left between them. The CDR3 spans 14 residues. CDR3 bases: TGTGCCAGCAGTGAATCACCGCCGTACGCTGAAGCTTTCTTT. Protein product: CASSESPPYAEAFF.

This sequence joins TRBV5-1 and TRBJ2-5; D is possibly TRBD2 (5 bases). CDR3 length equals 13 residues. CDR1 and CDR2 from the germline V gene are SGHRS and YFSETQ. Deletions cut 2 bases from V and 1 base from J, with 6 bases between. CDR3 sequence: CASSFGVQETQYF. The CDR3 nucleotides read TGCGCCAGCAGCTTCGGGGTCCAAGAGACCCAGTACTTC. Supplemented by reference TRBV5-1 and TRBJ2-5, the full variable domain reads KAGVTQTPRYLIKTRGQQVTLSCSPISGHRSVSWYQQTPGQGLQFLFEYFSETQRNKGNFPGRFSGRQFSNSRSEMNVSTLELGDSALYLCASSFGVQETQYFGPGTRLLVL.

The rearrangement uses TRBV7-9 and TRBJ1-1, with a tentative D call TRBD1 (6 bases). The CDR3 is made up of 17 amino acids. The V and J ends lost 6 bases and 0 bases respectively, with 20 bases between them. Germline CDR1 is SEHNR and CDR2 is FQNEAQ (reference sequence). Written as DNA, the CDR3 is TGTGCCAGCAGTAATGCCTGGCACAGGGTTATGAACACTGAAGCTTTCTTT. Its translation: CASSNAWHRVMNTEAFF.

Here the CDR3 DNA reads TGTGCCAGCAGTTTGGAGGGGGGAACAGGGGCCAACGTCCTGACTTTC. Encoded protein: CASSLEGGTGANVLTF. The chain combines TRBV27 with TRBJ2-6; D assignment may be TRBD1 or TRBD2 (6 bases each). The CDR3 length is 16 residues. The V end was cut by 3 bases, the J end by 4 bases, with 13 bases between. CDR1 and CDR2 from the germline V gene are MNHEY and SMNVEV (reference sequence). Using reference TRBV27 and TRBJ2-6 for the parts outside the CDR3, the full variable domain is EAQVTQNPRYLITVTGKKLTVTCSQNMNHEYMSWYRQDPGLGLRQIYYSMNVEVTDKGDVPEGYKVSRKEKRNFPLILESPSPNQTSLYFCASSLEGGTGANVLTFGAGSRLTVL.

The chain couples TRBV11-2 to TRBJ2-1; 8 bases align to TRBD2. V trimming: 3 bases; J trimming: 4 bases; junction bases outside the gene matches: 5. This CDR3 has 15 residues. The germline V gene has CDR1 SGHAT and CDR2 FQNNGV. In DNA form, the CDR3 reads TGTGCCAGCAGCTTTAGCGGGGACTTTTACAATGAGCAGTTCTTC. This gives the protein CASSFSGDFYNEQFF.

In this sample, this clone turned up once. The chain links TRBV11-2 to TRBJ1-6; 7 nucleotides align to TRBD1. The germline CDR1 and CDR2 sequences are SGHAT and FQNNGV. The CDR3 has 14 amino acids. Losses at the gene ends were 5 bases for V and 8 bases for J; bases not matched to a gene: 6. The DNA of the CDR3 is TGTGCCAGCAGCAACAGGGGTGGTGATTCACCCCTCCACTTT. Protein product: CASSNRGGDSPLHF.

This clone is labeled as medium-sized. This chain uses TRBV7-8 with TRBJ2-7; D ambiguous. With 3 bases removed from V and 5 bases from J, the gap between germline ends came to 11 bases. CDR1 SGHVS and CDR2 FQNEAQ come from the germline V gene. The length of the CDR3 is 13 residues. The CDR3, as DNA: TGTGCCAGCAGCTTTGGGGTGGCCCACGAGCAGTACTTC. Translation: CASSFGVAHEQYF.

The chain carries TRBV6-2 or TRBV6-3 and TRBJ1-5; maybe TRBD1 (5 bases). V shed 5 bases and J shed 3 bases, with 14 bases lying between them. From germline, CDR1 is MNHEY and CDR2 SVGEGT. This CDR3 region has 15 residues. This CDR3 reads CASSRDSTNNQPQHF. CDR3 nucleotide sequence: TGTGCCAGCAGTCGCGACAGCACCAACAATCAGCCCCAGCATTTT.

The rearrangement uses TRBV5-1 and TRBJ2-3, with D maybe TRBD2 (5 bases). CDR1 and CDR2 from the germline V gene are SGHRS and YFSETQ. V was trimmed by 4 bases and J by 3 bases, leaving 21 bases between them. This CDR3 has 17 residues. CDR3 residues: CASSPGSSAMLTDTQYF. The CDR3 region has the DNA TGCGCCAGCAGCCCTGGGAGTTCGGCCATGCTGACAGATACGCAGTATTTT. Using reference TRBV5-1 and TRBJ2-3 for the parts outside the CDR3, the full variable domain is KAGVTQTPRYLIKTRGQQVTLSCSPISGHRSVSWYQQTPGQGLQFLFEYFSETQRNKGNFPGRFSGRQFSNSRSEMNVSTLELGDSALYLCASSPGSSAMLTDTQYFGPGTRLTVL.

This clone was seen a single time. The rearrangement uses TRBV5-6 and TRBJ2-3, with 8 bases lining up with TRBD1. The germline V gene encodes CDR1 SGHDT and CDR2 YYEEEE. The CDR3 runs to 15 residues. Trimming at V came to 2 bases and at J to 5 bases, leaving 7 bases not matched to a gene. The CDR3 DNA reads TGTGCCAGCAGCTTCGGAGACAGGGGATTAGATACGCAGTATTTT. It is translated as CASSFGDRGLDTQYF.

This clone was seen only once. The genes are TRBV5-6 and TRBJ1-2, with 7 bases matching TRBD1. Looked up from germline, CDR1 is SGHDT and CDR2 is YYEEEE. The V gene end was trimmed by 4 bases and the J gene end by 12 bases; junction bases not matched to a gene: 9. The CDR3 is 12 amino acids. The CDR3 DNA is TGTGCCAGCAGCCTGGCCGTAGGGGGCCACACCTTC. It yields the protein CASSLAVGGHTF.

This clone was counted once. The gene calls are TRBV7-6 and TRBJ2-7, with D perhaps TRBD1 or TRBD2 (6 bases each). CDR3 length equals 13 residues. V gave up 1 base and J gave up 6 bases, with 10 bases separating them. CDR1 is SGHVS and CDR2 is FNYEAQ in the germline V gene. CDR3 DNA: TGTGCCAGCAGCTTAGACTGGGGGGCCGAGCAGTACTTC. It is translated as CASSLDWGAEQYF.

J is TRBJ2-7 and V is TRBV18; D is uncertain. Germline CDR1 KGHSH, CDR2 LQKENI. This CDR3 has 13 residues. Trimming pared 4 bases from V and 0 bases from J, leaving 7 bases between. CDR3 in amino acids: CASSLGLSYEQYF. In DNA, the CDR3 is TGTGCCAGCTCACTGGGTCTCTCCTACGAGCAGTACTTC.

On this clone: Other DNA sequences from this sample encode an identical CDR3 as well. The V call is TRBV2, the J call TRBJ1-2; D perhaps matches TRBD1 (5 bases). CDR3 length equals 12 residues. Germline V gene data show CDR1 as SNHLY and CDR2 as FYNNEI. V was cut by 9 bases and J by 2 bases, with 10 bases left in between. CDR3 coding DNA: TGTGCCAGTTCCAGGGAAAACTATGGCTACACCTTC. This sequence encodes CASSRENYGYTF.

Written as DNA, the CDR3 is TGTGCCAGCAGCCTCTCAGACAGTTTAAATTCACCCCTCCACTTT. This encodes CASSLSDSLNSPLHF. The V call is TRBV14, the J call TRBJ1-6, with D possibly matching TRBD1 (5 bases). This CDR3 has 15 amino acids. CDR1 and CDR2 (germline): SGHDN, FVKESK. Trimming shortened V by 4 bases and J by 7 bases, and 14 bases separated the two germline ends. Filled out from reference TRBV14 and TRBJ1-6, the complete variable domain reads EAGVTQFPSHSVIEKGQTVTLRCDPISGHDNLYWYRRVMGKEIKFLLHFVKESKQDESGMPNNRFLAERTGGTYSTLKVQPAELEDSGVYFCASSLSDSLNSPLHFGNGTRLTVT.

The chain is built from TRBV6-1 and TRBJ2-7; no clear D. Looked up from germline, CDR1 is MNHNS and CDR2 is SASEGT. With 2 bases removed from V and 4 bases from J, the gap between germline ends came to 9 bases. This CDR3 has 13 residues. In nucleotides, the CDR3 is TGTGCCAGCAGTGAATTAGGGCAATACGAGCAGTACGTC. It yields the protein CASSELGQYEQYV.

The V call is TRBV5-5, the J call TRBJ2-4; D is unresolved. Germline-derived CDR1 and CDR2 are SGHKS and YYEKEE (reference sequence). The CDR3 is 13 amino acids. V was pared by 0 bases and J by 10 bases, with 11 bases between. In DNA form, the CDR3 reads TGTGCCAGCAGCTTGGAAGGGTCCGGTATTCAGTACTTC. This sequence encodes CASSLEGSGIQYF. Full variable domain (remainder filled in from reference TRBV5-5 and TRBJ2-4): DAGVTQSPTHLIKTRGQQVTLRCSPISGHKSVSWYQQVLGQGPQFIFQYYEKEERGRGNFPDRFSARQFPNYSSELNVNALLLGDSALYLCASSLEGSGIQYFGAGTRLSVL.

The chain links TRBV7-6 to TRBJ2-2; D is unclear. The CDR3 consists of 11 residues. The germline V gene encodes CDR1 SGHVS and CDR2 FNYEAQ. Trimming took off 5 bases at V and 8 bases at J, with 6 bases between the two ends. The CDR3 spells CASSVGGELFF. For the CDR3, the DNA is TGTGCCAGCAGCGTCGGTGGGGAGCTGTTTTTT.

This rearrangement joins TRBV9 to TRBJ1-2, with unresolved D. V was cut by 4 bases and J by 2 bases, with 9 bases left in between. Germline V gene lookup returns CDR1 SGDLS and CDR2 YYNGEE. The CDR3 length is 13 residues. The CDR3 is CASSPSGNYGYTF. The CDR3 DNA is TGTGCCAGCAGCCCCAGCGGGAACTATGGCTACACCTTC.

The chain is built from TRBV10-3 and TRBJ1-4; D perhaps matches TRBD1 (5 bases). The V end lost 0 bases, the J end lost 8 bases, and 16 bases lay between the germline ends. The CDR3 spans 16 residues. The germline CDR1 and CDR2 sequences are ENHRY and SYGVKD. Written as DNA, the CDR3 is TGTGCCATCAGTGAGTCTGGCCCAGGGTTGAAAGAAAAACTGTTTTTT. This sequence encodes CAISESGPGLKEKLFF.

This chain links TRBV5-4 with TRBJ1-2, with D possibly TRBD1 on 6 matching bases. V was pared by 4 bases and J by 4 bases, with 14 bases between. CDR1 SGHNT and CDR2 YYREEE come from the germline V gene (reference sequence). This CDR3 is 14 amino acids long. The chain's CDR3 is CASSLPGHIYGYTF. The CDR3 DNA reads TGTGCCAGCAGCCTCCCGGGACACATCTATGGCTACACCTTC.

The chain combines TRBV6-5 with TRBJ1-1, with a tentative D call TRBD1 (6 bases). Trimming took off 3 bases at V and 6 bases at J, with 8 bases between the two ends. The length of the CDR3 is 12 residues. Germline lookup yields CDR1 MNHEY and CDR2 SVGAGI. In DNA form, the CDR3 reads TGTGCCAGCAGTTATACAGGGTCTGAAGCTTTCTTT. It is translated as CASSYTGSEAFF.

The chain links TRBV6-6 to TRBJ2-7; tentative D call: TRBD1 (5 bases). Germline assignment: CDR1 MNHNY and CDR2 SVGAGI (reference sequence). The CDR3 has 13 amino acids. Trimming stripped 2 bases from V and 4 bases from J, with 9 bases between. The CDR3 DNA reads TGTGCCAGCAGTTACGACAGCAATTACGAGCAGTACGTC. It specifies CASSYDSNYEQYV.

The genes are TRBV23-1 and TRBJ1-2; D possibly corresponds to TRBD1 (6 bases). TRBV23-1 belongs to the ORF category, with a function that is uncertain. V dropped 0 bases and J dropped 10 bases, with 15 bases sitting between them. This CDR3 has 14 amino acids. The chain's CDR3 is CASSQSGQPEDYTF. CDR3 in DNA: TGCGCCAGCAGTCAATCAGGACAGCCAGAGGACTACACCTTC.

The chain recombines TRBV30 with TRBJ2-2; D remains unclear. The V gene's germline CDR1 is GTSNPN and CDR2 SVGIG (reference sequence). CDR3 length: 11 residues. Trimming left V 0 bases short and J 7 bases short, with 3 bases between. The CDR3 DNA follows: TGTGCCTGGAGTGTAATCGGGGAGCTGTTTTTT. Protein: CAWSVIGELFF.

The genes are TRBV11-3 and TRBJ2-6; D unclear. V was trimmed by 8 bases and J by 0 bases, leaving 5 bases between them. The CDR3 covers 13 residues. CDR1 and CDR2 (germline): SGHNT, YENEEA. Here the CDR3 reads CASADSGANVLTF. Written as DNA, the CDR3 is TGTGCCAGCGCCGACTCTGGGGCCAACGTCCTGACTTTC.

For the CDR3, the DNA is TGTGCCAGTAGTATGGACAGGGTTAACTATGGCTACACCTTC. Residues: CASSMDRVNYGYTF. This chain connects TRBV19 to TRBJ1-2; 8 nucleotides align to TRBD1. The CDR3 has 14 residues. CDR1 is LNHDA, CDR2 SQIVND, per germline (reference sequence). With 3 bases clipped from V and 1 base from J, the junction kept 1 base outside the gene matches. Variable domain in full (rest from reference TRBV19 and TRBJ1-2): DGGITQSPKYLFRKEGQNVTLSCEQNLNHDAMYWYRQDPGQGLRLIYYSQIVNDFQKGDIAEGYSVSREKKESFPLTVTSAQKNPTAFYLCASSMDRVNYGYTFGSGTRLTVV.

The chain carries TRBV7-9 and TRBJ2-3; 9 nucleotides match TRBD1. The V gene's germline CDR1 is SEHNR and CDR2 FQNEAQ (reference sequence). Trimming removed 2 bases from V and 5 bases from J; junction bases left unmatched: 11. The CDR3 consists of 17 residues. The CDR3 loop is CASSLKSGTGSGDTQYF. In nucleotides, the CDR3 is TGTGCCAGCAGCTTAAAAAGCGGGACAGGGTCAGGAGATACGCAGTATTTT.

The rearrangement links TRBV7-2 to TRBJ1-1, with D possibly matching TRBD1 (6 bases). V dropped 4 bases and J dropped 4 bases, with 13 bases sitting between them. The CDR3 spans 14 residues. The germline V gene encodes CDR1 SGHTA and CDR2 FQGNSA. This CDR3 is CASSSGTTLTEAFF. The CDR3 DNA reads TGTGCCAGCAGCTCAGGGACAACACTCACTGAAGCTTTCTTT.

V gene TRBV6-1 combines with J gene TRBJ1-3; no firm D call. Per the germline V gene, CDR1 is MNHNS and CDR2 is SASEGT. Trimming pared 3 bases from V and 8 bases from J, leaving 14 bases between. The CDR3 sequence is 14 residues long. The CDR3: CASSDPGLSHTIYF. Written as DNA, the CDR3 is TGTGCCAGCAGTGATCCGGGGTTATCTCACACCATATATTTT.